The clone carrying this TCR beta chain has at least ten counts. Its antigen is undetermined. The data belong to a study of T-cell reconstitution after alpha-beta-depleted transplantation in children. Per the germline V gene, CDR1 is SGHVS and CDR2 is FNYEAQ. The CDR3 spans 16 residues. V trimming: 1 base; J trimming: 6 bases; junction bases outside the gene matches: 10. Construction of the TCRbeta library involved unique molecular identifiers. TCRdb reprocessed the PCR reads via MiXCR and lists one record per CDR3 protein. The sample carries 280,000 or so distinct CDR3 sequences, around 10% recorded once. Notes on the study in general: The study reportedly traced alpha-beta T cells about two months after transplant to several hundred expanded graft clones.

V and J are TRBV7-6 and TRBJ2-7; 9 bases align to TRBD2. The sequence was obtained from a male patient between 2 and 15 years old who had a stem cell transplant for chronic granulomatous disease, so the T cells may come from the graft donor. The material sequenced was peripheral blood, taken 180 days after TCRalphabeta/CD19-depleted stem cell transplant. The CDR3 protein is CASSLVGGTSQGEQYF. The CDR3 DNA is TGTGCCAGCAGCTTAGTAGGGGGGACTAGCCAGGGCGAGCAGTACTTC.